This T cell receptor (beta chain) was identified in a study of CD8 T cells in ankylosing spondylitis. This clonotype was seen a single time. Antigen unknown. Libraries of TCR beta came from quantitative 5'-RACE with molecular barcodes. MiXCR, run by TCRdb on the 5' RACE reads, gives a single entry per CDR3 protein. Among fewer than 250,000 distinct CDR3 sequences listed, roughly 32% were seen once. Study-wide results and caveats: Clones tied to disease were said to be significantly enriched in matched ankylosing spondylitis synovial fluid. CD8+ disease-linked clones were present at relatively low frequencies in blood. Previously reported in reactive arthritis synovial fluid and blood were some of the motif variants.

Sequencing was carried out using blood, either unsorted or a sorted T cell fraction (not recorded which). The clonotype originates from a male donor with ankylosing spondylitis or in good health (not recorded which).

CDR3 nucleotide sequence: TGTGCCAGCAGCCAGGGGGCGGGATCTCTCGAGCAGTACTTC. Protein product: CASSQGAGSLEQYF. This sequence joins TRBV11-2 and TRBJ2-7; 8 nucleotides match TRBD1. J lost 6 bases, V lost 5 bases, and 9 bases had no gene match. The length of the CDR3 is 14 residues. From germline, CDR1 is SGHAT and CDR2 FQNNGV. The complete variable domain, with remaining parts taken from reference TRBV11-2 and TRBJ2-7, reads EAGVAQSPRYKIIEKRQSVAFWCNPISGHATLYWYQQILGQGPKLLIQFQNNGVVDDSQLPKDRFSAERLKGVDSTLKIQPAKLEDSAVYLCASSQGAGSLEQYFGPGTRLTVT.